Listed here are 15 T cell receptor beta chains from one sample, sequenced in a study of CD8+CD57+ T cells in acquired aplastic anemia. Findings and limits, study-wide: Lower diversity was found in CD8+CD57+ cells than in total CD4+ and CD8+ pools in patients.

For sequencing, patients were chosen who had shown expansion of CD8+CD57+ cells by flow cytometry. Genomic DNA, serving as template, underwent TCR beta VDJ and CDR3 profiling. TCRdb reprocessed the reads via MiXCR and lists one record per CDR3 protein. There are 15,000 to 25,000 distinct CDR3 sequences in the sample; less than 40% occur only once, and more than 70% lies in the top ten. These receptors have no identified antigens. Input material: CD8+CD57+ T cells sorted from PBMCs. Subset of the sample: bead-enriched CD8+CD57+ effector memory T cells from SAA patients. These receptors were taken from a human donor with aplastic anemia.

The V gene is TRBV6-1, the J gene TRBJ2-7; 10 positions agree with TRBD1. In germline, CDR1 is MNHNS, CDR2 SASEGT. The CDR3 runs to 16 residues. V lost 6 bases and J lost 4; bases outside the gene matches: 12. Here the CDR3 reads CASSDTGTGARYEQYF. CDR3 bases: TGTGCCAGCAGCGATACCGGGACAGGGGCCCGTTACGAGCAGTACTTC.

This clonotype has just a few counts. The V gene is TRBV2, the J gene TRBJ2-1; 15 bases map to TRBD2. V was pared by 5 bases and J by 2 bases, with 1 base of the junction left unmatched. Germline-derived CDR1 and CDR2 are SNHLY and FYNNEI. The CDR3 runs to 16 residues. The CDR3, as DNA: TGTGCCAGCAGTTGGACTAGCGGGGGGGCCTACAATGAGCAGTTCTTC. Protein sequence: CASSWTSGGAYNEQFF.

This clonotype was detected a few times. This chain connects TRBV10-2 to TRBJ1-5, with TRBD1 as a possible D gene (5 bases). With 0 bases removed from V and 6 bases from J, the gap between germline ends came to 12 bases. CDR1 and CDR2 (germline): WSHSY, SAAADI. There are 15 residues in the CDR3. CDR3 amino acids: CASSESGGEGQPQHF. The CDR3 coding sequence is TGCGCCAGCAGTGAGTCGGGGGGGGAGGGTCAGCCCCAGCATTTT.

The genes are TRBV7-9 and TRBJ2-6; possibly TRBD1 for D (6 bases). The CDR3 contains 20 residues. The V and J ends lost 0 bases and 0 bases respectively, with 18 bases between them. The germline CDR1 and CDR2 sequences are SEHNR and FQNEAQ (reference sequence). Written as DNA, the CDR3 is TGTGCCAGCAGCTTAGCCACAGGGTCGATAGTTGGCTCTGGGGCCAACGTCCTGACTTTC. It codes for CASSLATGSIVGSGANVLTF.

CDR3 DNA sequence: TGCGCCAGCAGCTTGGATACAGCTAACTATGGCTACACCTTC. Translated, it gives CASSLDTANYGYTF. The V call is TRBV5-1, the J call TRBJ1-2; no definite D call. CDR1 is SGHRS and CDR2 is YFSETQ in the germline V gene. The CDR3 has 14 amino acids. Trimming removed 0 bases at V and 0 bases at J, with 6 bases between.

The rearrangement joins TRBV10-3 to TRBJ2-1; D is ambiguous. CDR1 is ENHRY, CDR2 SYGVKD, per germline. The CDR3 has 16 amino acids. V gave up 10 bases and J gave up 3 bases, with 22 bases separating them. CDR3 loop: CASRPPGLPYYNEQFF. The CDR3 DNA reads TGTGCCAGCAGACCCCCCGGGCTCCCCTACTACAATGAGCAGTTCTTC.

V and J are TRBV11-1 and TRBJ2-5; possible D gene TRBD2, 5 bases. Germline lookup yields CDR1 SGHAT and CDR2 FQDESV (reference sequence). The V and J ends lost 8 bases and 5 bases respectively, with 18 bases between them. The length of the CDR3 is 14 residues. This CDR3 is CASGGGQRSETQYF. CDR3 nucleotides: TGTGCCAGCGGAGGAGGTCAGCGGTCGGAGACCCAGTACTTC.

The chain recombines TRBV20-1 with TRBJ2-1; 12 bases match TRBD2. Germline CDR1 and CDR2: DFQATT and SNEGSKA (reference sequence). V lost 2 bases to trimming and J lost 0 bases; unmatched junction nucleotides: 5. The CDR3 totals 17 residues. Written as DNA, the CDR3 is TGCAGTGCTAGACTAGCGGGAGGGCTGAGCTCCTACAATGAGCAGTTCTTC. It specifies CSARLAGGLSSYNEQFF.

In its sample, this clonotype was seen a few times. This chain connects TRBV12-3 or TRBV12-4 to TRBJ2-5, with D possibly TRBD2 on 5 matching bases. There are 16 residues in the CDR3. V lost 6 bases and J lost 1, with 18 bases in between. The CDR3 bases are TGTGCCAGCAGGAAAGGAGGTGTAGCCACCCAAGAGACCCAGTACTTC. Encoded protein: CASRKGGVATQETQYF.

The chain links TRBV13 to TRBJ2-5; D is possibly TRBD1 or TRBD2 (5 bases each). Germline assignment: CDR1 PRHDT and CDR2 FYEKMQ (reference sequence). V shed 2 bases and J shed 2 bases, with 12 bases lying between them. The length of the CDR3 is 15 residues. The CDR3 nucleotides read TGTGCCAGCAGCTTACGAGGGGAGCGACAAGAGACCCAGTACTTC. The encoded protein is CASSLRGERQETQYF.

The chain couples TRBV7-6 to TRBJ1-2; D unresolved. The CDR3 sequence is 14 residues long. Looked up from germline, CDR1 is SGHVS and CDR2 is FNYEAQ. With 1 base removed from V and 7 bases from J, the gap between germline ends came to 13 bases. The CDR3 bases are TGTGCCAGCAGCTTAGGGGGATGGGTGGGTGGCTACACCTTC. It codes for CASSLGGWVGGYTF.

This sequence joins TRBV11-1 and TRBJ2-7; unclear D gene. Germline V gives CDR1 SGHAT, CDR2 FQDESV (reference sequence). The CDR3 totals 13 residues. Trimming took 1 base from V and 7 from J, leaving 11 bases between them. CDR3 residues: CASSLEGSREQYF. The CDR3, as DNA: TGTGCCAGCAGCTTAGAAGGTTCGAGGGAGCAGTACTTC.

This sequence joins TRBV5-1 and TRBJ2-5; TRBD1 matches at 7 bases. Germline V gene lookup returns CDR1 SGHRS and CDR2 YFSETQ. The CDR3 runs to 14 residues. The V and J ends lost 0 bases and 3 bases, in that order; junction bases with no gene match: 2. In nucleotides, the CDR3 is TGCGCCAGCAGCTTGGGACAGGGAGAAGAGACCCAGTACTTC. Translated, it gives CASSLGQGEETQYF.

This clonotype was seen a few times. The gene calls are TRBV10-2 and TRBJ2-7; TRBD1 is a possible D gene (5 bases). CDR1 WSHSY and CDR2 SAAADI come from the germline V gene. Deletions cut 4 bases from V and 4 bases from J, with 14 bases between. There are 14 residues in the CDR3. The CDR3 sequence: CASSVAGLGYEQYV. Here the CDR3 DNA reads TGCGCCAGCAGTGTTGCAGGGCTGGGGTACGAGCAGTACGTC.

CDR3: CASTETGTRVYEQYF. The CDR3 DNA reads as TGCGCCAGCACCGAGACCGGGACTAGAGTCTACGAGCAGTACTTC. The J gene is TRBJ2-7, the V gene TRBV10-1, with 8 bases that match TRBD2. CDR3 length: 15 amino acids. With 7 bases clipped from V and 3 bases from J, the junction kept 11 bases outside the gene matches. The V gene's germline CDR1 is WNHNN and CDR2 SYGVQD (reference sequence).